A selection of T cell receptor beta chains follows, all from one sample in a study of beta chain features in type 1 diabetes. TCRdb's table, derived via immunoSEQ multiplex PCR, lists solely in-frame clones and lacks some. The table includes roughly 150,000 clones, 7% to 10% detected once. The sequenced sample was central memory CD4+ T cells from blood. These receptors were obtained from a young woman in good health. Both conserved end residues are trimmed from each CDR3. Fields, in order: J gene, V gene, CDR3 protein.

TRBJ2-3,TRBV21-1,ASPGLAGTDTQY
TRBJ2-7,TRBV4-1,ASSQGFQAGGPLEQY
TRBJ2-1,TRBV23-1,ASSQQRLAGGYNNEQF
TRBJ1-1,TRBV11-2,ASSKESVEAF
TRBJ1-6,TRBV27,ASSDRQDSYNSPLH
TRBJ2-2,TRBV9,ASSVGHTANTGELF
TRBJ2-5,TRBV7-3,ASSLSGQAQETQY
TRBJ2-3,TRBV7-9,ASTAGLAGWGQY
TRBJ1-2,TRBV7-9,ASSSRDYGYT
TRBJ2-7,TRBV30,AWSAIVRSYEQY
TRBJ1-3,TRBV5-1,ASSPQGLDTIY
TRBJ2-5,TRBV4-3,ASSQDRGHLETQY
TRBJ2-1,TRBV11-2,ASSLAGGGNEQF